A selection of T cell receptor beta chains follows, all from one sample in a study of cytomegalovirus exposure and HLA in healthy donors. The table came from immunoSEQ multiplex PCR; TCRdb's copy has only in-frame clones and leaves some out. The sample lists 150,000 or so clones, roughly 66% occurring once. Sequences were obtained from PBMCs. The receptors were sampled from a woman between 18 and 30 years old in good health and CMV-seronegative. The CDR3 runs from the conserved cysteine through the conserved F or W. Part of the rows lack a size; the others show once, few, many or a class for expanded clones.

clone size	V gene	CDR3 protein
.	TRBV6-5	CASSELKTGEQYF
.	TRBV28	CASSFDSNEKLFF
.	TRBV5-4	CASSRGGHFGLSGELFF
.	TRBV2	CASSPGQGTSTDTQYF
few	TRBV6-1	CASSERGAGGYEQYF
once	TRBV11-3	CASSLTMAGRGEQFF
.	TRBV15	CATSKTGFSAETQYF
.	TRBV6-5	CASKTGVNSPLHF
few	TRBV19	CASSTGGPINEQFF
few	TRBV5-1	CASHVQQGSGELFF
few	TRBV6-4	CASSDSPGSNQPQHF
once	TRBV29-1	CSVGGRPGLAGDGTGELFF
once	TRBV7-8	CASSFSGTHPGDGYTF
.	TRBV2	CASSTRSSGANVLTF
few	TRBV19	CASSIKRDRVRQPQHF
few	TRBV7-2	CASSLGGDYGYTF
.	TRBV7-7	CASSLQSQETQYF
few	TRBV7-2	CASRDTLYTEAFF
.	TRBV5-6	CASSSRRGSGKNYGYTF
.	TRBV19	CASSPGQRGYTF
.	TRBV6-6	CASSYGTAHNEKLFF
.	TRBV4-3	CASSQDSLHQETQYF
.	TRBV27	CASSWRGGVGYTF
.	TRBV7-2	CASSLRQDLGYTF
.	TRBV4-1	CASSHRGPEAFF
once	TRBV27	CASSPGVTGELFF